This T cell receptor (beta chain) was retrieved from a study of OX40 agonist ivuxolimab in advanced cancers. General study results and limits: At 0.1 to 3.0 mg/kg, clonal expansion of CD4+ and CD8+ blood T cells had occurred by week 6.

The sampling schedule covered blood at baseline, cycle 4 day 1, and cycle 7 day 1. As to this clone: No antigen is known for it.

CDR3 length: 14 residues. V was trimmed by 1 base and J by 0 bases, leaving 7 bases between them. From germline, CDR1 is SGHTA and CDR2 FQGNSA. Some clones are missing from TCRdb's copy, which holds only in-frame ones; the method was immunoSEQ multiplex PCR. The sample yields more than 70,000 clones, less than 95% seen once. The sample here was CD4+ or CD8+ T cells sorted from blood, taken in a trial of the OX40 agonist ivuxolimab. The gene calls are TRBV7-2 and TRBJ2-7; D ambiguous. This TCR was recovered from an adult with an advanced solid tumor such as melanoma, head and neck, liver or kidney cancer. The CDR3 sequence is CASSLEALSYEQYF. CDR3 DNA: TGTGCCAGCAGCTTAGAGGCGCTCTCCTACGAGCAGTACTTC.